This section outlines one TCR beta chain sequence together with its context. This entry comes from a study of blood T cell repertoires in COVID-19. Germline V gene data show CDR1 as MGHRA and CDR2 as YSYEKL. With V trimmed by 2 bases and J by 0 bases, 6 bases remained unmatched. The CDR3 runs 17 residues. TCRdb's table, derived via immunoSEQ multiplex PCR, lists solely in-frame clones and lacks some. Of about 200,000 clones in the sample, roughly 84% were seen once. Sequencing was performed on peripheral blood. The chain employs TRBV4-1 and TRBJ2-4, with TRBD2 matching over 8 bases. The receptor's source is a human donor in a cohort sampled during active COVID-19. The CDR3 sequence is CASSQRTSGIAKNIQYF. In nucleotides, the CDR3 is TGCGCCAGCAGCCAACGAACTAGCGGAATAGCCAAAAACATTCAGTACTTC.